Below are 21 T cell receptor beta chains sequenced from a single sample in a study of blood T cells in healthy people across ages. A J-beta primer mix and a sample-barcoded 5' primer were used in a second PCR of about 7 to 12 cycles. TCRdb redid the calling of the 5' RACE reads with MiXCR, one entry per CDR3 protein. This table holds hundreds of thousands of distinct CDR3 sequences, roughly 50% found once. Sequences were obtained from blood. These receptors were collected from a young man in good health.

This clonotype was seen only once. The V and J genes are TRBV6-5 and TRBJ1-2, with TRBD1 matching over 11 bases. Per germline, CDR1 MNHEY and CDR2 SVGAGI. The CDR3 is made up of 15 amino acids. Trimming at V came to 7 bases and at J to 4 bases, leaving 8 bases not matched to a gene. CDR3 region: CASTHGTGGGYGYTF. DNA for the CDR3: TGTGCCAGCACCCATGGGACAGGGGGTGGCTATGGCTACACCTTC.

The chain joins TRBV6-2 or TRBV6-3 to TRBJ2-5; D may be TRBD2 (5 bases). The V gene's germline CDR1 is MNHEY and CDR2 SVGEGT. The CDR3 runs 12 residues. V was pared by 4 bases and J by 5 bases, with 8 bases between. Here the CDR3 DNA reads TGTGCCAGCAGTTCTAGCAAGGAGACCCAGTACTTC. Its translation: CASSSSKETQYF.

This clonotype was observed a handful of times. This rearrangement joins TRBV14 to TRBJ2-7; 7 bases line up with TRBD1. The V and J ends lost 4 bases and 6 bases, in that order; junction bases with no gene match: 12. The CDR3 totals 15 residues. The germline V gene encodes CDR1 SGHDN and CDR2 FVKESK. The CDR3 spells CASSRLTGQRGEQYF. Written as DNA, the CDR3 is TGTGCCAGCAGCCGGTTGACAGGGCAGAGAGGCGAGCAGTACTTC.

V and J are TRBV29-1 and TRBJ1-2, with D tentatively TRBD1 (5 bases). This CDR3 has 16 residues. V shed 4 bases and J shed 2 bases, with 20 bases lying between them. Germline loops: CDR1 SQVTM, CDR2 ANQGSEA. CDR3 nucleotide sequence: TGCAGCGTTGTCGTCCCCGCGGCGCCAGGGAACTATGGCTACACCTTC. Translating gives CSVVVPAAPGNYGYTF. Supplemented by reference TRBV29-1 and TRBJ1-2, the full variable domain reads SAVISQKPSRDICQRGTSLTIQCQVDSQVTMMFWYRQQPGQSLTLIATANQGSEATYESGFVIDKFPISRPNLTFSTLTVSNMSPEDSSIYLCSVVVPAAPGNYGYTFGSGTRLTVV.

The CDR3 loop reads CASKRAANTGELFF. CDR3 coding DNA: TGTGCCAGCAAGCGGGCGGCGAACACCGGGGAGCTGTTTTTT. The gene calls are TRBV6-1 and TRBJ2-2; D is possibly TRBD2 (6 bases). Germline values: CDR1 MNHNS, CDR2 SASEGT. V dropped 7 bases and J dropped 0 bases, with 9 bases sitting between them. The CDR3 is made up of 14 amino acids.

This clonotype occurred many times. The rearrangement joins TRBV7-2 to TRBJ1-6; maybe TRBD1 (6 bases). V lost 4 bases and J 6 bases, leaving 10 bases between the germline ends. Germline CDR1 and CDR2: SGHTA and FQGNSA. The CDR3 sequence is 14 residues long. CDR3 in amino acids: CASSSRDINSPLHF. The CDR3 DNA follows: TGTGCCAGCAGCTCACGGGACATTAATTCACCCCTCCACTTT.

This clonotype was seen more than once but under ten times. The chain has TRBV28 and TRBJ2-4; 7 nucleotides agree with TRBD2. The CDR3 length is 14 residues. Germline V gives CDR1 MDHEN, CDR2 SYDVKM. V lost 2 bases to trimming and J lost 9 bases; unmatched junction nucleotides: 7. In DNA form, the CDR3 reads TGTGCCAGCAGTTTAAGGCGGGAGAGGAGCATTCAGTACTTC. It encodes CASSLRRERSIQYF. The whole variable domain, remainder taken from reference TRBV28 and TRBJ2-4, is DVKVTQSSRYLVKRTGEKVFLECVQDMDHENMFWYRQDPGLGLRLIYFSYDVKMKEKGDIPEGYSVSREKKERFSLILESASTNQTSMYLCASSLRRERSIQYFGAGTRLSVL.

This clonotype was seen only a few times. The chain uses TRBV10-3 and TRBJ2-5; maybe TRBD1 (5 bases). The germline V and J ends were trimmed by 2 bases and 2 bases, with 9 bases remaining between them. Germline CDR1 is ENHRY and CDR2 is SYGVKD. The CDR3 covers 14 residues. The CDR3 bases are TGTGCCATCAGTGAGGCGACAGCACAAGAGACCCAGTACTTC. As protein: CAISEATAQETQYF.

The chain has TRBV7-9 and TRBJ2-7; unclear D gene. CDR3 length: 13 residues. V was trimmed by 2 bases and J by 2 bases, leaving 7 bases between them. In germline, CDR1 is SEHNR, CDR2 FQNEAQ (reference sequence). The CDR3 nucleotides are TGTGCCAGCAGCTTAATTGGACCCTACGAGCAGTACTTC. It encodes CASSLIGPYEQYF.

CDR3 in DNA: TGCAGTGGCACCAAACCTTGGGCTGTCCAAGAGACCCAGTACTTC. It translates to CSGTKPWAVQETQYF. The chain carries TRBV20-1 and TRBJ2-5, with no clear D. CDR3 length: 15 residues. V was cut by 7 bases and J by 1 base, with 19 bases left in between. CDR1 DFQATT and CDR2 SNEGSKA come from the germline V gene (reference sequence).

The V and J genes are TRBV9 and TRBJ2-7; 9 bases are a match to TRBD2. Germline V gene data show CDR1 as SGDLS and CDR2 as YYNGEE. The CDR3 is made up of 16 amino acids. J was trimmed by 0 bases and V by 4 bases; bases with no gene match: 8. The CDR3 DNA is TGTGCCAGCAGCCCCGGGAGCGGGAGGACCTCCTACGAGCAGTACTTC. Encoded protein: CASSPGSGRTSYEQYF. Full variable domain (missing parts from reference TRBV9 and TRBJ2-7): DSGVTQTPKHLITATGQRVTLRCSPRSGDLSVYWYQQSLDQGLQFLIQYYNGEERAKGNILERFSAQQFPDLHSELNLSSLELGDSALYFCASSPGSGRTSYEQYFGPGTRLTVT.

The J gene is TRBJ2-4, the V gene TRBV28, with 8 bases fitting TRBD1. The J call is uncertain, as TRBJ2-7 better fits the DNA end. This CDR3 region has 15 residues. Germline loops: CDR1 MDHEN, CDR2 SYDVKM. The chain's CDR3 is CASSSTRDRTYEQYF. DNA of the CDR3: TGTGCCAGCAGTTCTACCCGGGACAGGACCTACGAGCAGTACTTC.

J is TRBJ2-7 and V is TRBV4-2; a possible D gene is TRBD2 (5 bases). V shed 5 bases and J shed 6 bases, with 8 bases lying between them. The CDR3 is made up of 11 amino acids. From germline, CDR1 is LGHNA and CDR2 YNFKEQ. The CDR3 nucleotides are TGTGCCAGCAGCGAGGGCAGCGAGCAGTACTTC. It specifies CASSEGSEQYF.

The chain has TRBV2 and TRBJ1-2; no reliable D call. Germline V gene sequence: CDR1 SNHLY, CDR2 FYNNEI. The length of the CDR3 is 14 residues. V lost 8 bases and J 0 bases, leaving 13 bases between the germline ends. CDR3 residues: CASGRRNSNYGYTF. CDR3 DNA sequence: TGTGCCAGCGGGAGACGGAATTCTAACTATGGCTACACCTTC. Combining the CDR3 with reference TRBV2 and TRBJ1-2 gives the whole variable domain EPEVTQTPSHQVTQMGQEVILRCVPISNHLYFYWYRQILGQKVEFLVSFYNNEISEKSEIFDDQFSVERPDGSNFTLKIRSTKLEDSAMYFCASGRRNSNYGYTFGSGTRLTVV.

The CDR3 region has the DNA TGCAGCGTTAGATCCGGGAGGGGATACAATGAGCAGTTCTTC. This sequence encodes CSVRSGRGYNEQFF. V and J are TRBV29-1 and TRBJ2-1, with TRBD2 matching 8 bases. Germline V gives CDR1 SQVTM, CDR2 ANQGSEA. The CDR3 is 14 amino acids. V gave up 5 bases and J gave up 4 bases; unmatched junction bases: 7.

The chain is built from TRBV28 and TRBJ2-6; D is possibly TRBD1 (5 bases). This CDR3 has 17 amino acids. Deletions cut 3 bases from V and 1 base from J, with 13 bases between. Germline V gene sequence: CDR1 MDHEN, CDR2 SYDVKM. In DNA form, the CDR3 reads TGTGCCAGCAGTTTGCCAGGGATGATTTCTGGGGCCAACGTCCTGACTTTC. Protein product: CASSLPGMISGANVLTF.

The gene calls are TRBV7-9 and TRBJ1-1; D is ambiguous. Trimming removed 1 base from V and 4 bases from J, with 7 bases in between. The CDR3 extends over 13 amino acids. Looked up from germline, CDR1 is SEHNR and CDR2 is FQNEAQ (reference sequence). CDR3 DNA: TGTGCCAGCAGCTTAGAACAAATCACTGAAGCTTTCTTT. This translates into CASSLEQITEAFF.

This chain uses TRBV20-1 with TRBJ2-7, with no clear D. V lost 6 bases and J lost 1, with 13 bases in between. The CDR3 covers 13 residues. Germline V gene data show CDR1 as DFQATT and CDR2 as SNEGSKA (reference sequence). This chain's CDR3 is CSARSAVSYEQYF. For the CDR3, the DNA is TGCAGTGCCCGATCGGCGGTTTCCTACGAGCAGTACTTC.

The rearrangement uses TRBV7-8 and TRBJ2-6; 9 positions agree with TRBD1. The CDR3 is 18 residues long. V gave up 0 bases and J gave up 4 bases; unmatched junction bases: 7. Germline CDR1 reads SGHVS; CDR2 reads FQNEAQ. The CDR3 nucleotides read TGTGCCAGCAGCTTAGCGGGACAGGGCCTCCTCGGGGCCAACGTCCTGACTTTC. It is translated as CASSLAGQGLLGANVLTF.

CDR3 bases: TGTGCCAGCAGTGACACTGGAGTATTAACAGGGACCCTCCACTTT. This translates into CASSDTGVLTGTLHF. The V call is TRBV25-1, the J call TRBJ1-6, with D possibly being TRBD1 (6 bases). Germline V gene lookup returns CDR1 MGHDK and CDR2 SYGVNS. This CDR3 is 15 amino acids long. With 3 bases removed from V and 14 bases from J, the gap between germline ends came to 20 bases.

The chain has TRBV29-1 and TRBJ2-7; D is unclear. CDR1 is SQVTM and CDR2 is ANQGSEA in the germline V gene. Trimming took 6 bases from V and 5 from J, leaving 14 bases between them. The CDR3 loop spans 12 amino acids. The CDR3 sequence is CSVGTPDHEQYF. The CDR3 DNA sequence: TGCAGCGTGGGCACCCCTGACCACGAGCAGTACTTC.